This T cell receptor beta chain was identified during a study of molecular identifiers for immune sequencing clone quantification. The study, taken as a whole, reports: Clones with over 20 RNA copies captured over 99% of effector molecules but under 1% of naive ones.

This clonotype was recorded many times. Its matching antigen is unknown. Previously described methods with listed TCR primers produced the bulk TCR libraries. TCRdb ran MiXCR on the PCR reads and lists one entry per CDR3 protein. The sample consists of 400,000 to 600,000 distinct CDR3 sequences, around 23% of them appearing once. This receptor was identified in a human donor in good health. Some libraries in this study had Jurkat cell RNA spiked in. Specimen: naive CD8+ T cells from blood, with Jurkat cell RNA spiked in. As to subset: FACS-sorted CD8+CD4-CCR7+CD45RA+ naive T cells.

The CDR3 bases are TGTGCCTGGAGTGGACAGGGGGCGAATGTTCCCGCCAAAAACATTCAGTACTTC. Protein: CAWSGQGANVPAKNIQYF. The chain joins TRBV30 to TRBJ2-4, with TRBD1 matching 10 bases. After removal of 1 base from V and 1 base from J, the junction contained 10 bases not matched to a gene. CDR3 size: 18 residues. From germline, CDR1 is GTSNPN and CDR2 SVGIG (reference sequence).